These 16 T cell receptor beta chains were all obtained from the same sample, sequenced in a study of control samples from healthy donors and cancer patients. TCRdb's table, derived via immunoSEQ multiplex PCR, lists solely in-frame clones and lacks some. In the table there are about 78,000 clones, 85% to 90% of which are singletons. Sample: blood. Receptors originate from a woman in her fifties or sixties in good health.

The J gene is TRBJ1-1, the V gene TRBV7-2; 8 bases line up with TRBD1. V lost 1 base to trimming and J lost 4 bases; unmatched junction nucleotides: 5. The CDR3 extends over 15 amino acids. CDR1 SGHTA and CDR2 FQGNSA come from the germline V gene. The CDR3: CASSLERTGFTEAFF. In DNA form, the CDR3 reads TGTGCCAGCAGCTTAGAGCGGACAGGGTTCACTGAAGCTTTCTTT.

The chain recombines TRBV11-2 with TRBJ1-6; no reliable D call. CDR3 size: 14 residues. Trimming shortened V by 2 bases and J by 13 bases, and 15 bases separated the two germline ends. Germline V lookup: CDR1 SGHAT, CDR2 FQNNGV. DNA of the CDR3: TGTGCCAGCAGCTTAACGGACCAGGATGTCCCCCTCCACTTT. Protein product: CASSLTDQDVPLHF.

This chain links TRBV5-6 with TRBJ1-5; D gene unclear. The CDR3 length is 15 residues. Germline assignment: CDR1 SGHDT and CDR2 YYEEEE. V lost 1 base, J lost 7 bases, and 15 bases lay in between. CDR3 DNA sequence: TGTGCCAGCAGCTTGCGGGCATTAAAAACCCAGCCCCAGCATTTT. Amino acids: CASSLRALKTQPQHF.

The genes are TRBV10-3 and TRBJ1-1, with D uncertain. Trimming pared 2 bases from V and 1 base from J, leaving 11 bases between. Germline values: CDR1 ENHRY, CDR2 SYGVKD. The CDR3 extends over 15 amino acids. CDR3 in DNA: TGTGCCATCAGTGAGAGTCCGGTTTCGAACACTGAAGCTTTCTTT. Its translation: CAISESPVSNTEAFF.

The chain is built from TRBV7-9 and TRBJ1-6, with TRBD1 identical over 7 bases. The CDR3 covers 15 residues. V lost 4 bases and J lost 7; bases outside the gene matches: 7. In germline, CDR1 is SEHNR, CDR2 FQNEAQ (reference sequence). CDR3 DNA sequence: TGTGCCAGCAGCTCAAGGGAGGGGGCAAATTCACCCCTCCACTTT. It specifies CASSSREGANSPLHF.

The chain employs TRBV9 and TRBJ2-7; D is unresolved. The CDR3 is 15 residues long. Germline V gene data show CDR1 as SGDLS and CDR2 as YYNGEE. V was clipped by 0 bases and J by 1 base, with 11 bases between them. CDR3 residues: CASSVDSVFSYEQYF. The CDR3, as DNA: TGTGCCAGCAGCGTAGACAGCGTCTTTTCCTACGAGCAGTACTTC.

The chain employs TRBV6-6 and TRBJ2-7; D assignment may be TRBD1 or TRBD2 (5 bases each). V was cut by 0 bases and J by 7 bases, with 13 bases left in between. Germline loops: CDR1 MNHNY, CDR2 SVGAGI (reference sequence). This CDR3 has 14 residues. In DNA form, the CDR3 reads TGTGCCAGCAGTTACTCGATCGAGGGGCAAGAGCAGTACTTC. Residues: CASSYSIEGQEQYF.

The chain joins TRBV3-1 (or the pseudogene TRBV3-2) to TRBJ2-7; no reliable D call. Germline V lookup: CDR1 LGHDT, CDR2 YNNKEL (reference sequence). The CDR3 runs 16 residues. V gave up 1 base and J gave up 2 bases, with 15 bases separating them. CDR3 sequence: CASSQGHGSKAYEQYF. CDR3 nucleotide sequence: TGTGCCAGCAGCCAAGGACACGGCTCGAAAGCCTACGAGCAGTACTTC.

The genes are TRBV13 and TRBJ1-3; no definite D call. V shed 5 bases and J shed 0 bases, with 20 bases lying between them. Germline CDR1 and CDR2: PRHDT and FYEKMQ (reference sequence). CDR3 length: 18 residues. The CDR3 DNA reads as TGTGCCAGCAGCCTCCTCCGGGCCTTCCCGAGCTCTGGAAACACCATATATTTT. Translation: CASSLLRAFPSSGNTIYF.

The chain has TRBV5-4 and TRBJ1-2; TRBD1 matches at 9 bases. Germline V gene lookup returns CDR1 SGHNT and CDR2 YYREEE (reference sequence). The CDR3 has 15 amino acids. The J segment lost 3 bases and the V segment lost 0 bases, leaving 3 bases of the junction unmatched. The CDR3 loop reads CASSLGRTGDYGYTF. CDR3 DNA: TGTGCCAGCAGCTTGGGGCGGACAGGGGACTATGGCTACACCTTC.

The V gene is TRBV10-3, the J gene TRBJ1-2; D call uncertain. Germline CDR1 is ENHRY and CDR2 is SYGVKD. The CDR3 is made up of 13 amino acids. V gave up 0 bases and J gave up 8 bases, with 10 bases separating them. The CDR3 sequence is CAISESGYDGYTF. Written as DNA, the CDR3 is TGTGCCATCAGTGAGTCAGGGTATGACGGCTACACCTTC.

In this sample, this clone turned up once. The genes are TRBV18 and TRBJ1-3, with 10 bases fitting TRBD1. Germline CDR1 reads KGHSH; CDR2 reads LQKENI. CDR3 size: 16 residues. The V and J ends lost 2 bases and 2 bases, in that order; junction bases with no gene match: 3. In DNA, the CDR3 is TGTGCCAGCTCACCAACCGGGACAGGGGCTGGAAACACCATATATTTT. Translating gives CASSPTGTGAGNTIYF.

The chain joins TRBV6-2 or TRBV6-3 to TRBJ2-7, with 12 bases lining up with TRBD1. V shed 4 bases and J 5 bases; nucleotides not matched to a gene: 3. Looked up from germline, CDR1 is MNHEY and CDR2 is SVGEGT. The CDR3 is 14 amino acids. Written as DNA, the CDR3 is TGTGCCAGCAGTTTGGGACAGGGGGCGGACGAGCAGTACTTC. It yields the protein CASSLGQGADEQYF.

This clone showed up just once. The chain links TRBV5-1 to TRBJ2-1; maybe TRBD1 (6 bases). This CDR3 contains 14 residues. Trimming left V 6 bases short and J 0 bases short, with 10 bases between. Germline values: CDR1 SGHRS, CDR2 YFSETQ. The CDR3 coding sequence is TGCGCCAGCACCCCGGACAGCTCCTACAATGAGCAGTTCTTC. It encodes CASTPDSSYNEQFF.

The chain links TRBV7-2 to TRBJ2-1, with 15 bases that match TRBD2. The CDR3 is made up of 15 amino acids. Trimming at V came to 4 bases and at J to 7 bases, leaving 2 bases not matched to a gene. Germline CDR1 SGHTA, CDR2 FQGNSA. The CDR3 coding sequence is TGTGCCAGCAGCTCTGGACTAGCGGGGGGGAATGAGCAGTTCTTC. Translating gives CASSSGLAGGNEQFF.

This chain joins TRBV7-9 and TRBJ1-1; D is unclear. V lost 2 bases and J lost 0, with 10 bases in between. Germline CDR1 and CDR2: SEHNR and FQNEAQ (reference sequence). This CDR3 is 15 amino acids long. The CDR3 spells CASSLLTSLNTEAFF. The CDR3, as DNA: TGTGCCAGCAGCTTACTGACGAGTTTGAACACTGAAGCTTTCTTT.